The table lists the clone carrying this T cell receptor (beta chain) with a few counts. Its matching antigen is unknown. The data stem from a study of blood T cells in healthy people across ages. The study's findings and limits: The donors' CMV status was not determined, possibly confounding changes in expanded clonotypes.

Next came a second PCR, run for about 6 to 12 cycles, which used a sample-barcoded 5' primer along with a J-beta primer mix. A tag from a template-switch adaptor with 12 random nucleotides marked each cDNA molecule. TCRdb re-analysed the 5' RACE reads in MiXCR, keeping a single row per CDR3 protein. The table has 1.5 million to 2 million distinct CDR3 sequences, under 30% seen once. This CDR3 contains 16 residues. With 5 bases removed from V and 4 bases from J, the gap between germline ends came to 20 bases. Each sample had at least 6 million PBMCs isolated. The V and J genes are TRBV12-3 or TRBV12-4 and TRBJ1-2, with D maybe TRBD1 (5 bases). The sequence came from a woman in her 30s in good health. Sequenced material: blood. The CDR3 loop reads CASSNTPGRGSYGYTF. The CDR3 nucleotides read TGTGCCAGCAGTAACACCCCGGGGAGGGGAAGCTATGGCTACACCTTC.